This T cell receptor beta chain was captured by sequencing in a study of graft-versus-host responses after intestinal transplantation. Study in general: Multivisceral, liver-intestinal, or isolated intestinal transplants were received by the recipients.

The CDR3 sequence is 11 residues long. CDR1 is SGHNT, CDR2 YYREEE, per germline (reference sequence). Trimming pared 5 bases from V and 5 bases from J, leaving 7 bases between. A word on this clone: Its target is unknown.

Study conclusions and caveats: When patients had graft-donor T cell macrochimerism, their allografts held high graft-versus-host to host-versus-graft clonal ratios.

Repertoires were generated with immunoSEQ multiplex PCR, while TCRdb's copy carries only in-frame clones and drops some. The data hold about 82,000 clones, with around 93% observed a single time. The source is a human donor who was the organ donor for an intestinal transplant. The gene calls are TRBV5-4 and TRBJ2-5; no firm D call. This material consisted of unstimulated CD4+ T cells sorted from spleen or lymph node cells, taken before transplant. CDR3 bases: TGTGCCAGCAGTTCTCTGGAGACCCAGTACTTC. Encoded protein: CASSSLETQYF.